The TCR beta chain under discussion was sequenced for a study of T-cell memory formation after mild COVID-19. Study-level background: Largely donor-specific TCR clusters were found. Overall study findings and caveats: There were some responding clones in pre-infection memory, which suggested that cross-reactive memory had joined. Chiefly within CM and EM were the contracting CD4+ clones; CD8+ ones were within EMRA.

CDR1 SGHDT and CDR2 YYEEEE come from the germline V gene. The CDR3 spans 12 residues. V lost 4 bases, J lost 9 bases, and 11 bases lay in between. In this sample, this clonotype turned up a few times. The antigen is not known. Using its own MiXCR run on the 5' RACE reads, TCRdb lists one record per CDR3 protein. Of some 260,000 distinct CDR3 sequences in the sample, less than 20% were seen once. V and J are TRBV5-6 and TRBJ2-1, with a weak D call TRBD2 (6 bases). Material: PBMCs or a T cell subset sorted from them (not recorded which). This sequence originates from a man between 18 and 29 years old who had mild COVID-19 (a few samples of this study predate the infection). Cell type and time point are not known. CDR3 loop: CASSEWRGEQFF. The CDR3 bases are TGTGCCAGCAGCGAATGGCGGGGTGAGCAGTTCTTC.